The present TCR beta chain was sequenced within a study of blood T cells in healthy people across ages. Looked up from germline, CDR1 is SGHVS and CDR2 is FQNEAQ. The CDR3 sequence is 17 residues long. For the second PCR, which ran for about 7 to 11 cycles, a sample-barcoded 5' primer and a J-beta primer mix were used. A single record per CDR3 protein comes from TCRdb applying MiXCR to the 5' RACE reads. The sample contains 250,000 to 300,000 distinct CDR3 sequences, about 25% of which appear only once. The origin of this receptor is a woman between 65 and 79 years old in good health. Sequenced sample: blood. The V and J genes are TRBV7-8 and TRBJ2-5; perhaps D is TRBD1 or TRBD2 (5 bases each). The last part of the DNA fits TRBJ2-7 better; the J call may be wrong. This chain's CDR3 is CASSPAQRDGQYYEQYF. The DNA for the CDR3 is TGTGCCAGCAGCCCTGCGCAGAGGGACGGCCAATACTACGAGCAGTACTTC.